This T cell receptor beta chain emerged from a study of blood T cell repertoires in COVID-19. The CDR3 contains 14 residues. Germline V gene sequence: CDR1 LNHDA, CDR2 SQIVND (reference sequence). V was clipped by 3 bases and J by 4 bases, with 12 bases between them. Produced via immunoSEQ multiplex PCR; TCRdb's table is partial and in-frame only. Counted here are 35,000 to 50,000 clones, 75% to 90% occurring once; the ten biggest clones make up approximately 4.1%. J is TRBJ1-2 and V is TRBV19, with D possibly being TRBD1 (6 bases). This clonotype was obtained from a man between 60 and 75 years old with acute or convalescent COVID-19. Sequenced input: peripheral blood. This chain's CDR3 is CASSMAQGPYGYTF. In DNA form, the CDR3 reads TGTGCCAGTAGTATGGCGCAGGGGCCCTATGGCTACACCTTC.